Detailed here is one TCR beta chain. These data originate in a study of T cell changes during pregnancy in multiple sclerosis. Libraries were prepared by immunoSEQ multiplex PCR; TCRdb keeps only in-frame clonotypes and omits some of them. Here the sample spans 85,000 to 120,000 clones, around 93% being singletons. Germline V CDR1 and CDR2: MDHEN, SYDVKM. The length of the CDR3 is 16 residues. V shed 6 bases, J shed 7 bases, and the junction held 15 bases outside the gene matches. This TCR was recovered from a female donor with multiple sclerosis, enrolled in a pregnancy study. The gene calls are TRBV28 and TRBJ1-3; 7 positions agree with TRBD1. The sequencing here drew on peripheral blood, taken after pregnancy. CDR3 region: CASRTTGIESGNTIYF. In nucleotides, the CDR3 is TGTGCCAGCAGAACGACAGGGATCGAGTCGGGGAACACCATATATTTT. The entire variable domain, with the rest obtained from reference TRBV28 and TRBJ1-3, is as follows: DVKVTQSSRYLVKRTGEKVFLECVQDMDHENMFWYRQDPGLGLRLIYFSYDVKMKEKGDIPEGYSVSREKKERFSLILESASTNQTSMYLCASRTTGIESGNTIYFGEGSWLTVV.